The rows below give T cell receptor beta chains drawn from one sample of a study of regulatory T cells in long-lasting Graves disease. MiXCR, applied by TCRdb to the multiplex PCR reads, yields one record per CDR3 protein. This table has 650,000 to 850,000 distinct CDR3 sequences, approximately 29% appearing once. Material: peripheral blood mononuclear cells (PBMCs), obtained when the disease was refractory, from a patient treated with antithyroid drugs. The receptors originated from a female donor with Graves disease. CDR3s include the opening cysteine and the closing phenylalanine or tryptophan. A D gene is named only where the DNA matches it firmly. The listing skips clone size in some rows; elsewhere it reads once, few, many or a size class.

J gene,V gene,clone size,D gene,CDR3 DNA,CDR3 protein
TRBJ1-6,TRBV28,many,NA,TGTGCCAGCAGTTTGTGGCAGGGTGGTAATTCACCCCTCCACTTT,CASSLWQGGNSPLHF
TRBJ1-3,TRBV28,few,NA,TGTGCCAGCGAAGGGGCCCGAAGTGGAAACACCATATATTTT,CASEGARSGNTIYF
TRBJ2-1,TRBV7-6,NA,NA,TGTGCCAGCAGCTTAGCTCAGGGTGAGCAGTTCTTC,CASSLAQGEQFF
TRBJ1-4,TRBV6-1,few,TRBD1,TGTGCCAGCAGCAGGGGGAAGGGGGAAAAACTGTTTTTT,CASSRGKGEKLFF
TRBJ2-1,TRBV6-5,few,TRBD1,TGTGCCAGCAGTTCTGATCCGGGACAGGGGGAGTTCTTC,CASSSDPGQGEFF
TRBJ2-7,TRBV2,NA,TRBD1,TGTGCCAGCAGGGGGACAGGGTCGTGGTACGAGCAGTACTTC,CASRGTGSWYEQYF
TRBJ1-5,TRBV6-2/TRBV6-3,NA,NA,TGTGCCAGCAGTGAAGGATTTTCGGACAATCTGGGGTATCAGCCCCAGCATTTT,CASSEGFSDNLGYQPQHF
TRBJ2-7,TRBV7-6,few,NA,TGTGCCAGCAGCGTAGAGTCGACCTACGAGCAGTACTTC,CASSVESTYEQYF
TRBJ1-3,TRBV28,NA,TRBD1,TGTGCCAGCAGAGCCACAGGGGGCACTGGAAACACCATATATTTT,CASRATGGTGNTIYF
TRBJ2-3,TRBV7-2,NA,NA,TGTGCCAGCAGCTCCCGGGGTTGGGGGTTGGGGGATACGCAGTATTTT,CASSSRGWGLGDTQYF
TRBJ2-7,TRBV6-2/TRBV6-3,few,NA,TGTGCCAGCAGTAGGGGGGTCGCGGCTAAATACGAGCAGTACTTC,CASSRGVAAKYEQYF
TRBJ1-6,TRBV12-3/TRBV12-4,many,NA,TGTGCCAGCAGTTTTGGGAGCTCCTATAATTCACCCCTCCACTTT,CASSFGSSYNSPLHF
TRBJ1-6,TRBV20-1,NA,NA,TGCAGTGCTAAACAGGGAGTCTATAGTTCACCCCTCCACTTT,CSAKQGVYSSPLHF
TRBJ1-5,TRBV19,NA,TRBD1,TGTGCCAGTAGCCGATCTAGGGACAGGGCCCGGCAGCCCCAGCATTTT,CASSRSRDRARQPQHF
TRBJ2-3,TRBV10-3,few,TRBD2,TGTGCCATCAGTGGACTAGCGGGAGAAACAGATACGCAGTATTTT,CAISGLAGETDTQYF
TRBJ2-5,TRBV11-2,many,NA,TGTGCCAGCAGCTTAGGCGACCTGCTGAGGGAGACCCAGTACTTC,CASSLGDLLRETQYF
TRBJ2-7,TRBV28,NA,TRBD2,TGTGCCAGCAGTTTTACTAGCGGGACGTACTTC,CASSFTSGTYF
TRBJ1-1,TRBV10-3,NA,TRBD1,TGTGCCATCAGGGCCGACAGGGGGCAAGGGAACACTGAAGCTTTCTTT,CAIRADRGQGNTEAFF
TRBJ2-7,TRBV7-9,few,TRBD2,TGTGCCAGCAGCTTAGTCCGCGGGGGCTCCTACGAGCAGTACTTC,CASSLVRGGSYEQYF
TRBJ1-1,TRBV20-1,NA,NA,TGCAGTGCTAGAGATCTTGACCCCGACACTGAAGCTTTCTTT,CSARDLDPDTEAFF
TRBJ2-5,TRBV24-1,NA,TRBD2,TGTGCCACCAGTGGCCCTAGCGGGGGTCAAGAGACCCAGTACTTC,CATSGPSGGQETQYF
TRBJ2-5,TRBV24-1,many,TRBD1,TGTGCCACCAGTGCAACCTTACCGGGACAGGGGTACCAAGAGACCCAGTACTTC,CATSATLPGQGYQETQYF
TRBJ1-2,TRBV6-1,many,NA,TGTGCCAGCAGGGATCAGCCTAACTATGGCTACACCTTC,CASRDQPNYGYTF
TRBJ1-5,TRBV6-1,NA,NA,TGTGCCAGCAGTGATGCCGGGACAAGCAATCAGCCCCAGCATTTT,CASSDAGTSNQPQHF
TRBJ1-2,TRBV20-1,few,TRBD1,TGCAGTGCTCCCCGGACAGGGGCTTATGGCTACACCTTC,CSAPRTGAYGYTF
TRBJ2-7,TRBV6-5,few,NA,TGTGCCAGCAGTTACGGGTTTTCCTACGAGCAGTACTTC,CASSYGFSYEQYF
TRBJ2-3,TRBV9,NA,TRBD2,TGTGCCAGCAGCGTAGAACTAGCGGCAACAGATACGCAGTATTTT,CASSVELAATDTQYF
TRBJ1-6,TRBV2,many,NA,TGTGCCAGCATGGTGCAGGCCAATTCACCCCTCCACTTT,CASMVQANSPLHF
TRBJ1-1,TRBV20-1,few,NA,TGCAGTGCTACGACAGGCCGCACTGAAGCTTTCTTT,CSATTGRTEAFF
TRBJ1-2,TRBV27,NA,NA,TGTGCCAGCAGTCCCCGCCCGAGGGAGTATGGCTACACCTTC,CASSPRPREYGYTF
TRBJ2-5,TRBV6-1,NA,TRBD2,TGTGCCAGCAGTCTAGCGGGAGGGTGGGAGACCCAGTACTTC,CASSLAGGWETQYF
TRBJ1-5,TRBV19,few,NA,TGTGCCAGTAGTATCACACGTAGCAATCAGCCCCAGCATTTT,CASSITRSNQPQHF
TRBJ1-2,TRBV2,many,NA,TGTGCCAGCAGTACAACGACAGGACCTAACTATGGCTACACCTTC,CASSTTTGPNYGYTF
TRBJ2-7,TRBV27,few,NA,TGTGCCAGCAGTTTTAAAATCGCAATTAACGAGCAGTACTTC,CASSFKIAINEQYF
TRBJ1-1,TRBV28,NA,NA,TGTGCCAGCAGTAAAACCGGGTCCTCCAACCCTGAAGCTTTCTTT,CASSKTGSSNPEAFF
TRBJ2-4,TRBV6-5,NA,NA,TGTGCCAGCAGTTACAGAACAGCCCTAGCCAAAAACATTCAGTACTTC,CASSYRTALAKNIQYF
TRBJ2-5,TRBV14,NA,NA,TGTGCCAGCAGCCAAGATTTGACAAAAGAGACCCAGTACTTC,CASSQDLTKETQYF
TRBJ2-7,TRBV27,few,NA,TGTGCCAGCAGTTTATCGAGCCCGGGGAGTGAGCAGTACTTC,CASSLSSPGSEQYF
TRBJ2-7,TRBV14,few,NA,TGTGCCAGCAGCCAAGGAGGGTGGCAGGCCTCCTACGAGCAGTACTTC,CASSQGGWQASYEQYF
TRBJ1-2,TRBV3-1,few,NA,TGTGCCAGCAGCCAGCTACCAGGGCTACGTAATGGCTACACCTTC,CASSQLPGLRNGYTF